The clone carrying this T cell receptor beta chain was seen more than once but under ten times. The V gene lost 6 bases and the J gene lost 3 bases, with 11 bases spanning the gap. Germline CDR1 reads KGHSH; CDR2 reads LQKENI. This CDR3 is 13 amino acids long. UMIs and a universal primer site were added when TCR cDNA was made by 5'RACE template switching. MiXCR, run by TCRdb on the 5' RACE reads, gives a single entry per CDR3 protein. The table has 340,000 or so distinct CDR3 sequences, around an eighth seen once. These data are taken from a study of T cells after yellow fever vaccination. For the study at large: For low cell numbers, libraries were made with SMART-Seq v4 Ultra Low Input.

The specimen was CD4+ T cells sorted from PBMCs, collected 15 days after the yellow fever booster vaccination. The chain employs TRBV18 and TRBJ1-2; maybe TRBD1 (5 bases). This receptor was identified in a man in his late teens or twenties who received the YFV17D yellow fever vaccine. The CDR3 loop is CASSQDKDYGYTF. CDR3 bases: TGTGCCAGCTCCCAGGACAAGGACTATGGCTACACCTTC.